The sequence of this TCR beta chain was determined in a study of T cell repertoires in cytomegalovirus infection (dated by TCRdb to about 2019). At the level of the whole study: Donor HLA type was relevant to the analysis, because carriage of CMV infection together with the matching HLA type was indicated by public TCR beta signatures.

A remark on this clonotype: This receptor's antigen is unknown. Per-base qualities were not stored, and no clone one base away is much larger.

Summary of the overall study and its limitations: In both this cohort and an independent cohort of some 370 donors, the cumulative frequency of public TCR beta family members distinguished carriers of CMV infection plus the relevant HLA type. In the ex vivo response, HLA-C-restricted CMV-specific TCR beta clonotypes were dominant, and in two of eight donors the single most frequent clonotype came from this HLA-C-restricted group.

The germline V and J ends show losses of 1 base and 1 base respectively, and no gene match explains 2 bases of the junction. The CDR3 runs 16 amino acids, cysteine and phenylalanine included. Kept here is only the CDR3 DNA, which spans 48 bases and is read in frame from base 1. The germline V gene yields SGHNT for CDR1 and YENEEA for CDR2. Instrument used: Illumina HiSeq 1500. The raw public data were reprocessed by TCRdb itself: fastp quality trimming at Q25, MiXCR clonotype calling, in-frame beta chains only. Every distinct CDR3 protein forms one entry, paired with its most common genes and DNA. This sample comprises over 150,000 distinct CDR3 sequences, about 20% of them detected only once. The ten largest account for approximately 3% of the sample.

The source material was PBMCs. This receptor was taken from a human donor in good health (CMV status not recorded). Some clones in this sample may be carry-over from other donors' samples. The sequence joins TRBV11-3 to TRBJ2-5, with TRBD2 identical over 11 junction bases. The CDR3 is CASSLGLAGIQETQYF. In nucleotide form, the sequence is TGTGCCAGCAGCTTAGGACTAGCGGGAATCCAAGAGACCCAGTACTTC.